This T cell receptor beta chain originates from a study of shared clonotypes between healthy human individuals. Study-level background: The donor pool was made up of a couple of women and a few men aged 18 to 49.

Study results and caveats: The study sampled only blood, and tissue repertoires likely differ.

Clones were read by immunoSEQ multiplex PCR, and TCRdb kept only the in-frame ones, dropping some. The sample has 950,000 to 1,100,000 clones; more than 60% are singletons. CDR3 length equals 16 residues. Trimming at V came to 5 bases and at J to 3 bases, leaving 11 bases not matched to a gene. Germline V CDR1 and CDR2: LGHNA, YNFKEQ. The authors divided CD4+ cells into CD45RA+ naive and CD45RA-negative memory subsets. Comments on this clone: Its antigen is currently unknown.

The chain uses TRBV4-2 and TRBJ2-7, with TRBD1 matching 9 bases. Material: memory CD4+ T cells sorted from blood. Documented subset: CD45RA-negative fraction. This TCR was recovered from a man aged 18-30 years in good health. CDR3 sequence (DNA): TGTGCCAGCAGCTTTATAGTGACAGGGGGAAGCTACGAGCAGTACTTC. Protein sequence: CASSFIVTGGSYEQYF.